This TCR beta chain was found in a study of OX40 agonist ivuxolimab in advanced cancers. General notes on the study: Ivuxolimab was a fully human IgG2 agonistic monoclonal antibody targeting the costimulatory receptor OX40 (CD134). The purpose of peripheral TCRbeta sequencing was to test whether ivuxolimab changed TCR sequence diversity and led to clonal T-cell expansion. The paper reports the monotherapy dose-escalation portion (N ≈ 52 patients) of the phase I ivuxolimab trial. Of the approximately 50 patients in dose escalation, some 19 had hepatocellular carcinoma, about 15 had melanoma, 9 had renal cell carcinoma and 9 had head and neck cancer. Intravenous ivuxolimab was administered to patients every 2 weeks at six dose levels: 0.01, 0.1, 0.3, 1.5, 3 and 10 mg/kg. Partial responses occurred in three dose-escalation patients: two with cutaneous melanoma and one with hepatocellular carcinoma. A male proportion of roughly 80% and a mean age of 60 years, ranging from about 20 to 79, were recorded for the dose-escalation cohort. Prior anti-PD-1, anti-PD-L1 or anti-CTLA-4 therapy was permitted, and approximately 40% of dose-escalation patients had received checkpoint inhibitors.

The trial excluded patients who had a history of autoimmune disease or who were on systemic immunosuppression. Peripheral blood for TCR sequencing was collected from all dose cohorts at baseline, on cycle 4 day 1, and on cycle 7 day 1. Samples were obtained from an open-label, multicenter, first-in-human phase I dose-escalation trial of ivuxolimab. Adults with locally advanced or metastatic head and neck squamous cell, hepatocellular, melanoma or renal cell carcinoma were enrolled in the trial. Before TCR sequencing, CD4+ and CD8+ T cells were separately sorted from peripheral blood. Trimming at the junction amounts to 1 base on V and 7 bases on J, and the germline ends lie 19 bases apart. Measured from the cysteine to the phenylalanine, the CDR3 is 17 residues long. CDR3 DNA only is kept here, 51 bases in frame from base 1. Sequences LGHNA (CDR1) and YSLEER (CDR2) are obtained from the germline V gene.

This clone was seen once. Its antigen remains unidentified. No much larger clone exists at a distance of one base, and base qualities are not known. To sequence the TCRbeta CDR3 region, genomic DNA was isolated from the sorted cells. The immunoSEQ Assay was used for sequencing of TCRbeta CDR3 regions. TCRdb carries this immuneACCESS record with in-frame sequences only. Its versions omit some clonotypes, under half of them owing to an unresolved V gene in the studies checked, with the rest unexplained. Present in this sample are over 45,000 clones, over 80% of which were seen just once. The ten largest clones take up around 0.65% of the sample. The investigation overall reported the following: On average, CD8+ T cells showed more expanded clones than CD4+ T cells after ivuxolimab. Clonal expansion of both CD4+ and CD8+ blood T cells was observed from baseline to week 6 at doses 0.1 to 3.0 mg/kg. Which antigens the clonally expanded peripheral T cells were specific for was not determined. Low levels of normalized T-cell clonal expansion were also shown by some nonresponding patients. Partial responders in the 0.1-3.0 mg/kg groups had among the lowest normalized peripheral clonal expansion, especially among CD8+ T cells.

The TCR sequence derives from an adult with an advanced solid tumor such as melanoma, head and neck, liver or kidney cancer. The chain was built from TRBV4-3 and TRBJ1-4; the D gene identity is not certain. Sequencing was performed on CD4+ or CD8+ T cells sorted from blood, taken in a trial of the OX40 agonist ivuxolimab. The CDR3 has the sequence CASSQAKSEAAFEKLFF. The DNA is as follows: TGCGCCAGCAGCCAAGCCAAATCTGAGGCAGCCTTTGAAAAACTGTTTTTT.